This is a list of T cell receptor beta chains from one sample in a study of CD8 T cells in ankylosing spondylitis. One entry per CDR3 protein results from TCRdb running MiXCR on the 5' RACE reads. The sample has 150,000 to 200,000 distinct CDR3 sequences; 11% are singletons. Sequenced input: blood, either unsorted or a sorted T cell fraction (not recorded which). These receptors all come from a male donor with ankylosing spondylitis or in good health (not recorded which). CDR3s include the opening cysteine and the closing phenylalanine or tryptophan. D genes are given only for firm matches. Clone size, where shown, is once, few, many, or a class for clones that have expanded.

size	D	V	J	DNA	CDR3
NA	TRBD2	TRBV9	TRBJ2-5	TGTGCCAGCGGCCCCGGGGCTAGCGGGGAGGAGACCCAGTACTTC	CASGPGASGEETQYF
few	NA	TRBV19	TRBJ1-2	TGTGCCAGTAGTATAGGAGCAGGGGACTATGGCTACACCTTC	CASSIGAGDYGYTF
many	NA	TRBV12-3/TRBV12-4	TRBJ2-2	TGTGCCAGCAGTTCGGGAGACGGGGAGCTGTTTTTT	CASSSGDGELFF
NA	NA	TRBV11-2	TRBJ2-3	TGTGCCAGCAGCTTAGATTCGAGACAGGTCACAGATACGCAGTATTTT	CASSLDSRQVTDTQYF
few	TRBD2	TRBV20-1	TRBJ2-3	TGCAGTGCTAGAGATCGAGATAGCGGGAGCACAGATACGCAGTATTTT	CSARDRDSGSTDTQYF
NA	TRBD1	TRBV5-6	TRBJ1-2	TGTGCCAGCACCCTGGGGGGGACAGGGATACTTACGAGCTACACCTTC	CASTLGGTGILTSYTF
NA	NA	TRBV19	TRBJ2-3	TGTGCCAGTACCACACAGGGCCCAGATACGCAGTATTTT	CASTTQGPDTQYF
many	NA	TRBV6-5	TRBJ1-1	TGTGCCAGCTCTCGGGACACTGAAGCTTTCTTT	CASSRDTEAFF
few	NA	TRBV12-3/TRBV12-4	TRBJ2-5	TGTGCCAGCAGTTTATGGGGGGAGACCCAGTACTTC	CASSLWGETQYF
many	NA	TRBV28	TRBJ1-5	TGTGCCAGCAGTCCCCTAGGGATCGGCAATCAGCCCCAGCATTTT	CASSPLGIGNQPQHF
many	TRBD2	TRBV11-2	TRBJ2-1	TGTGCCAGCAGCTTAGATCGGACTAGCGGAGAGCAGTTCTTC	CASSLDRTSGEQFF
few	NA	TRBV15	TRBJ2-7	TGTGCCACCAGCAGAACCCAGAGGGACGAGCAGTACTTC	CATSRTQRDEQYF
many	NA	TRBV5-1	TRBJ2-3	TGCGCCAGCAGCGTAGTTGGATCCGATACGCAGTATTTT	CASSVVGSDTQYF
many	NA	TRBV4-1	TRBJ1-3	TGCGCCAGCAGCCCCCCCGGAGGTTACACCATATATTTT	CASSPPGGYTIYF